This T cell receptor beta chain was sequenced during a study of blood T cell repertoires in COVID-19. On the study more broadly: In each case, the material was cDNA or gDNA derived from T cells, B-cell-depleted T cells, or PBMCs.

The CDR3 length is 13 residues. Germline lookup yields CDR1 SGHTA and CDR2 FQGNSA. V was pared by 5 bases and J by 4 bases, with 10 bases between. In the authors' workflow: Cell counts per sample came from amplifying reference gene primers. Data came from immunoSEQ multiplex PCR; TCRdb stores just in-frame clones and leaves some out. V, J and clone size are those of that table, while D and trimming were read from the DNA. The top ten hold 9.5% to 12% of the sample, which has 15,000 to 20,000 clones, under 90% seen once. This TCR was recovered from an elderly man with acute or convalescent COVID-19. V and J are TRBV7-2 and TRBJ2-3, with a possible D match to TRBD2 (6 bases). The source material was peripheral blood. CDR3 DNA: TGTGCCAGCAGCCTTGCTAGCGCAGATACGCAGTATTTT. Translation: CASSLASADTQYF.